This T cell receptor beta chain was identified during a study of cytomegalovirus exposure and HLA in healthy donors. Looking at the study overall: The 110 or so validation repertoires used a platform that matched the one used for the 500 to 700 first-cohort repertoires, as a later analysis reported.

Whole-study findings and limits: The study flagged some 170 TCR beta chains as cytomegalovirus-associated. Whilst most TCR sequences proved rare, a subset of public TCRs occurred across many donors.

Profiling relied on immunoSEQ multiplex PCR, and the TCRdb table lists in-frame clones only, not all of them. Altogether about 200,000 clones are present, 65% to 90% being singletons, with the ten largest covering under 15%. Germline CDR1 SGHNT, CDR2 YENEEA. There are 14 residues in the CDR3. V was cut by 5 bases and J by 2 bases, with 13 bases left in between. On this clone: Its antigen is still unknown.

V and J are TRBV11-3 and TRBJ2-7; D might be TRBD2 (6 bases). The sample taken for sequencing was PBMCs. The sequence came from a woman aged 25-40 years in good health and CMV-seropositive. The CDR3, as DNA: TGTGCCAGCAGCCCATCGGCGGGGACCTACGAGCAGTACTTC. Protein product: CASSPSAGTYEQYF.